This TCR beta chain appears in the sequencing data of a study of blood T cell repertoires in COVID-19. In the study overall: Researchers got acute and convalescent COVID-19 samples from the United States, Italy and Spain. The cDNA or gDNA used as material had been derived from T cells, B-cell-depleted T cells, or PBMCs.

Assay: immunoSEQ multiplex PCR; the TCRdb copy retains only in-frame clones and omits some. Found here are 130,000 to 150,000 clones, more than 65% of them singletons; the top ten hold around 7.2%. The CDR3 length is 20 residues. CDR1 MNHNS and CDR2 SASEGT come from the germline V gene. V lost 1 base and J 0 bases, leaving 19 bases between the germline ends. This clone was counted once. The rearrangement uses TRBV6-1 and TRBJ2-6; D possibly corresponds to TRBD1 (5 bases). The TCR sequence derives from a woman between 45 and 60 years old in a cohort sampled during active or convalescent COVID-19. Material for sequencing was peripheral blood. As DNA, the CDR3 is TGTGCCAGCAGTGAAGGTTTTTGGGTCAGGGAAAACTCTGGGGCCAACGTCCTGACTTTC. Protein sequence: CASSEGFWVRENSGANVLTF.